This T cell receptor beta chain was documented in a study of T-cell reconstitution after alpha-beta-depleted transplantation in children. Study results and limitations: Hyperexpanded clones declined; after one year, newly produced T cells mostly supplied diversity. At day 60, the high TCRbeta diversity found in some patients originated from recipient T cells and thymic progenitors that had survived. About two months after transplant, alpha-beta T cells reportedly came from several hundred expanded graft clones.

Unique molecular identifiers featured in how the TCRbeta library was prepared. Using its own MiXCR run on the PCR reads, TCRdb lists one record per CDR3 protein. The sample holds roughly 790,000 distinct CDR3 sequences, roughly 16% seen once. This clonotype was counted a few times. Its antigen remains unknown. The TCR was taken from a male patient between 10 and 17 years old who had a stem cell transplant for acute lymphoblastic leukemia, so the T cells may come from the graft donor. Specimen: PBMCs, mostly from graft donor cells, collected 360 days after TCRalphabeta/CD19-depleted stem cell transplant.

The CDR3 DNA is TGTGCCAGCAGCGTGGGAGACAATGGGGAGCAGTACTTC. It yields the protein CASSVGDNGEQYF. The gene calls are TRBV9 and TRBJ2-7; maybe TRBD2 (5 bases). Germline CDR1 and CDR2: SGDLS and YYNGEE. With 2 bases removed from V and 7 bases from J, the gap between germline ends came to 13 bases. The CDR3 covers 13 residues.